This TCR beta chain was found in a study of T cell responses to AZD1222 COVID-19 vaccine. Overall study findings and caveats: Spike-specific TCR breadth and depth grew following two AZD1222 doses. It was only a handful of AZD1222 recipients who were seropositive at baseline.

Germline loops: CDR1 SEHNR, CDR2 FQNEAQ (reference sequence). The germline V and J ends were trimmed by 4 bases and 4 bases, with 9 bases remaining between them. The CDR3 length is 13 residues. Generated by immunoSEQ multiplex PCR, the TCRdb table keeps only in-frame clones and is missing some. The sample includes over 130,000 clones, more than 85% of them seen just once. This clone was seen only once. No antigen is known for it. The V call is TRBV7-9, the J call TRBJ2-3, with D tentatively TRBD2 (5 bases). The source material was peripheral blood, sampled 28 days after the second AZD1222 dose. The sequence was obtained from an adult who received the AZD1222 COVID-19 vaccine. The CDR3 is CASSSPGADTQYF. The CDR3 DNA follows: TGTGCCAGCAGCTCCCCCGGGGCAGATACGCAGTATTTT.